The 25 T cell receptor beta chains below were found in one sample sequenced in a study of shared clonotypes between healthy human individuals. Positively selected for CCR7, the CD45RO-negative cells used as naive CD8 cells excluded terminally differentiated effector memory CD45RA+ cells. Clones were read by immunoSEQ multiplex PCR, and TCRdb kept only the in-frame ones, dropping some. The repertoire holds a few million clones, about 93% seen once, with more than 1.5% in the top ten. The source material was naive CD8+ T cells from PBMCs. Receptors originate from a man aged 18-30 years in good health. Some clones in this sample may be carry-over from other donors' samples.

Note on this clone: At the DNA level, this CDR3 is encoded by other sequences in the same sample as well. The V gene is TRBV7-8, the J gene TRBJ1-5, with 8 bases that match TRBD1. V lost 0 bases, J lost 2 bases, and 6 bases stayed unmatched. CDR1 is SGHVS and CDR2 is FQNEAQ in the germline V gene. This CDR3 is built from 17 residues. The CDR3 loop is CASSLAHPGQGNQPQHF. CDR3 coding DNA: TGTGCCAGCAGCTTAGCGCACCCGGGACAGGGCAATCAGCCCCAGCATTTT.

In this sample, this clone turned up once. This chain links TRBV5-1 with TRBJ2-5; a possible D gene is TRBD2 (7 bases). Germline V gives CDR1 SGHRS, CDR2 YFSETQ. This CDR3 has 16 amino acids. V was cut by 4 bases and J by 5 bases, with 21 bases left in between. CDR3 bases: TGCGCCAGCAGCGAGGGGGGGACTCCTCAGGTGGAGACCCAGTACTTC. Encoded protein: CASSEGGTPQVETQYF.

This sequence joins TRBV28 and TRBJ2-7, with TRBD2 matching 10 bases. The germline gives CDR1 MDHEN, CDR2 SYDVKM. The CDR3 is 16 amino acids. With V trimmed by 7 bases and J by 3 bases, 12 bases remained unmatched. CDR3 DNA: TGTGCCAGCAATAACCCGCGGACTAGCGGAATCTACGAGCAGTACTTC. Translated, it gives CASNNPRTSGIYEQYF.

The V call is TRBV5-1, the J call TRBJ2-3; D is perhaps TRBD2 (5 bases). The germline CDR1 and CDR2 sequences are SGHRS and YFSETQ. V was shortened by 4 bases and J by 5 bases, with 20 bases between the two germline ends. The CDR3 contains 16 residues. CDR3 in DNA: TGCGCCAGCAGCGACCCGCGGGCCGCGATGGGAGATACGCAGTATTTT. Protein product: CASSDPRAAMGDTQYF.

The CDR3 bases are TGCGCCAGCAGCCTACGACTCACTATCACAGATACGCAGTATTTT. As protein: CASSLRLTITDTQYF. The chain carries TRBV4-1 and TRBJ2-3; D remains unclear. V was shortened by 4 bases and J by 2 bases, with 13 bases between the two germline ends. Germline values: CDR1 MGHRA, CDR2 YSYEKL. This CDR3 has 15 residues.

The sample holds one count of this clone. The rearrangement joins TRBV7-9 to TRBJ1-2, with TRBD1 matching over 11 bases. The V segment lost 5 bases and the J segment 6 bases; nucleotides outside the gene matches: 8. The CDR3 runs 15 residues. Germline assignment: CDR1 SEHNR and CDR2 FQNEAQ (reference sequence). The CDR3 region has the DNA TGTGCCAGCAGCCGCGGACAGGGGGCTACGGATGGCTACACCTTC. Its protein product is CASSRGQGATDGYTF.

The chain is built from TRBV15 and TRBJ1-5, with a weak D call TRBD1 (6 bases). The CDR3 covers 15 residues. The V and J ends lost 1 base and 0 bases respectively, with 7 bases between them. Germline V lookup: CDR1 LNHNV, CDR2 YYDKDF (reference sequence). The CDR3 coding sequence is TGTGCCACCAGCAGAGGAGGGGGTAGCAATCAGCCCCAGCATTTT. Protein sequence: CATSRGGGSNQPQHF.

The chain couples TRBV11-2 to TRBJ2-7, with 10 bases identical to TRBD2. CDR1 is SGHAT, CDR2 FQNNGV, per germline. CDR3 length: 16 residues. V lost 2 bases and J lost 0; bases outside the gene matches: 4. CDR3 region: CASSLSSSGSSYEQYF. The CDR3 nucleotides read TGTGCCAGCAGCTTATCGTCTAGCGGGAGCTCCTACGAGCAGTACTTC.

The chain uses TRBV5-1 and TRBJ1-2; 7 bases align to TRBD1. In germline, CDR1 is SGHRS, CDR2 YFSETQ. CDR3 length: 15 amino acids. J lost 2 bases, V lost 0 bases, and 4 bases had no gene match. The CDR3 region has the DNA TGCGCCAGCAGCTTGGACACAGGGGTGAACTATGGCTACACCTTC. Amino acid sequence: CASSLDTGVNYGYTF.

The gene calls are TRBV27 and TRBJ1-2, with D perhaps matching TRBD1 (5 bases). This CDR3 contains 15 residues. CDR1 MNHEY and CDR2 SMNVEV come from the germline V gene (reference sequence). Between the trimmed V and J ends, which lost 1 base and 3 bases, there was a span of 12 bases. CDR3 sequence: CASSLWGGGDYGYTF. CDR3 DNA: TGTGCCAGCAGTTTATGGGGTGGGGGAGACTATGGCTACACCTTC.

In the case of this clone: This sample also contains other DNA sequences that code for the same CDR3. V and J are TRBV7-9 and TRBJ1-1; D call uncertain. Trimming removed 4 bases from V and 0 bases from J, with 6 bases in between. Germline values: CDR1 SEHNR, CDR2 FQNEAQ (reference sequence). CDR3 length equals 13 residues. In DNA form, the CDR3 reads TGTGCCAGCAGCTCTCCCATGAACACTGAAGCTTTCTTT. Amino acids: CASSSPMNTEAFF.

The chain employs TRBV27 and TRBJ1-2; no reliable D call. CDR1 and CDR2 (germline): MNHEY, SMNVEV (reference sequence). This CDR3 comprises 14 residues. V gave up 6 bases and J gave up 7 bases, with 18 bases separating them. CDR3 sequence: CASSFGRTAFGYTF. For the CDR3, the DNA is TGTGCCAGCAGCTTTGGACGGACCGCTTTTGGCTACACCTTC.

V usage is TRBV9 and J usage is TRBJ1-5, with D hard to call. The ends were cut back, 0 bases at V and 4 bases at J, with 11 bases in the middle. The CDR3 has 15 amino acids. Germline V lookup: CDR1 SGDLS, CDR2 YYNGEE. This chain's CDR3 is CASSVGGQFNQPQHF. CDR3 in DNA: TGTGCCAGCAGCGTAGGTGGGCAGTTTAATCAGCCCCAGCATTTT.

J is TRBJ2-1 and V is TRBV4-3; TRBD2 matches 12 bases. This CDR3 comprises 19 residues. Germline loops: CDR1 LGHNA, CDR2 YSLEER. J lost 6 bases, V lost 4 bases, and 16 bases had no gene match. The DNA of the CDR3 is TGCGCCAGCAGCCTGTTCGCGACTAGCGGGAGCGAGGGGGGCAATGAGCAGTTCTTC. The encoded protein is CASSLFATSGSEGGNEQFF.

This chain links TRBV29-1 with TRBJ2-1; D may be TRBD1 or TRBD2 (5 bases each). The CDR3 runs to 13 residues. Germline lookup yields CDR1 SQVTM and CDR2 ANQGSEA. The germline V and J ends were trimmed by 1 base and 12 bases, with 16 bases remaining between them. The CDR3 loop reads CSVEGGEGPGQFF. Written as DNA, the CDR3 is TGCAGCGTTGAAGGTGGAGAGGGACCAGGGCAGTTCTTC.

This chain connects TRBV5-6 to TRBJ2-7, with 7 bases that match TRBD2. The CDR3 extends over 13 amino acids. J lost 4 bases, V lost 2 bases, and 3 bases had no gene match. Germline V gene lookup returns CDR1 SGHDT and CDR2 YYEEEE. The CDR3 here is CASSFGGLYEQYF. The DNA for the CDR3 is TGTGCCAGCAGCTTCGGGGGGTTATACGAGCAGTACTTC.

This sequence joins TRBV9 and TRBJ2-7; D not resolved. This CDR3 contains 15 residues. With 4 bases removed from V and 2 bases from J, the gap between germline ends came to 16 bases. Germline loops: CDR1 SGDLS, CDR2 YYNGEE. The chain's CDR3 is CASSPQLFSAYEQYF. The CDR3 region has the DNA TGTGCCAGCAGCCCCCAGCTCTTCTCAGCCTACGAGCAGTACTTC.

The DNA of the CDR3 is TGTGCCATCAGTAGTCAGGGGAATGAAGCTTTCTTT. Encoded protein: CAISSQGNEAFF. The V and J genes are TRBV10-3 and TRBJ1-1; perhaps TRBD1 as D (6 bases). Germline values: CDR1 ENHRY, CDR2 SYGVKD. V gave up 5 bases and J gave up 7 bases, with 11 bases separating them. This CDR3 contains 12 residues.

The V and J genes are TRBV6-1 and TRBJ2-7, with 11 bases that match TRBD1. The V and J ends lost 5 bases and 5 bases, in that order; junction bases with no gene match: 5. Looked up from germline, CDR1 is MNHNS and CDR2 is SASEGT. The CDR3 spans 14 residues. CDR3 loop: CASSLDRGQNEQYF. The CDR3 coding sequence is TGTGCCAGCAGTCTGGACAGGGGGCAAAACGAGCAGTACTTC.

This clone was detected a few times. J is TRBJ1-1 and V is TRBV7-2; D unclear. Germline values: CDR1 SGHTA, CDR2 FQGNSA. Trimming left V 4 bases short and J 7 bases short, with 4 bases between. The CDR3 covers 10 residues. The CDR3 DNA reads TGTGCCAGCAGCTACCTTGAAGCTTTCTTT. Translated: CASSYLEAFF.

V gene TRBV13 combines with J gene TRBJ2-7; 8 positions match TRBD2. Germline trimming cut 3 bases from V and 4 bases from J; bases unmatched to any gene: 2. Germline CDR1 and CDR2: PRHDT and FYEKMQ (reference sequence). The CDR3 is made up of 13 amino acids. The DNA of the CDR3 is TGTGCCAGCAGCTTCAGCGGGAGTTACGAGCAGTACTTC. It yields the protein CASSFSGSYEQYF. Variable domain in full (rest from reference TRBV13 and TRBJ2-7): AAGVIQSPRHLIKEKRETATLKCYPIPRHDTVYWYQQGPGQDPQFLISFYEKMQSDKGSIPDRFSAQQFSDYHSELNMSSLELGDSALYFCASSFSGSYEQYFGPGTRLTVT.

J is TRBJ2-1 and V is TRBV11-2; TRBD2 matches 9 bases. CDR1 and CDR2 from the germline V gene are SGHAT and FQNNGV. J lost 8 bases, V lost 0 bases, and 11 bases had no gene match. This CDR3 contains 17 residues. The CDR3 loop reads CASSLEPGGRGPHEQFF. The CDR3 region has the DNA TGTGCCAGCAGCTTAGAACCGGGCGGGAGGGGTCCCCATGAGCAGTTCTTC. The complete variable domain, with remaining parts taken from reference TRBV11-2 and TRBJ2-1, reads EAGVAQSPRYKIIEKRQSVAFWCNPISGHATLYWYQQILGQGPKLLIQFQNNGVVDDSQLPKDRFSAERLKGVDSTLKIQPAKLEDSAVYLCASSLEPGGRGPHEQFFGPGTRLTVL.

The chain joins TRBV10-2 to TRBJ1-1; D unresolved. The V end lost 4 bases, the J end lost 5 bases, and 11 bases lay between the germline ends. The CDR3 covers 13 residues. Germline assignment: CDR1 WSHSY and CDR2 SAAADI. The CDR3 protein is CASSVHMGTEAFF. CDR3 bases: TGCGCCAGCAGTGTGCACATGGGGACTGAAGCTTTCTTT.

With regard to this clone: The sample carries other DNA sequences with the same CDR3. This CDR3 reads CASSLGTNYEQYF. DNA for the CDR3: TGTGCCAGCAGCTTAGGGACAAACTACGAGCAGTACTTC. The V gene is TRBV7-6, the J gene TRBJ2-7; D is possibly TRBD1 (5 bases). This CDR3 contains 13 residues. Germline V CDR1 and CDR2: SGHVS, FNYEAQ. The germline V and J ends were trimmed by 1 base and 3 bases, with 7 bases remaining between them.

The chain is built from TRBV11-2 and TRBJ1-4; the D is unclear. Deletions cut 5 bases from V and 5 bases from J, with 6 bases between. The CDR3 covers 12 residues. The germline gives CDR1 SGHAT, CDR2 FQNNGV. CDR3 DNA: TGTGCCAGCAGCCCCGGAAATGAAAAACTGTTTTTT. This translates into CASSPGNEKLFF.